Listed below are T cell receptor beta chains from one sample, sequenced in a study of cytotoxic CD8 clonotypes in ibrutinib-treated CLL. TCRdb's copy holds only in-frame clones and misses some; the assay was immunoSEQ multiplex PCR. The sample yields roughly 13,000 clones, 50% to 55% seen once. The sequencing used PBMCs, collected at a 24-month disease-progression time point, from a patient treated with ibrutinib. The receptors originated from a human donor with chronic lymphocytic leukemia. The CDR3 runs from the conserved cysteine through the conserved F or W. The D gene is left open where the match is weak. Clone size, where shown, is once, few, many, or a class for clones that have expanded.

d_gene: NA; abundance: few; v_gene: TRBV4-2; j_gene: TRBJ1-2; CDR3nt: TGTGCCAGCAGCCAAGAATCGGGGCTGCTGAACTATGGCTACACCTTC; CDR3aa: CASSQESGLLNYGYTF
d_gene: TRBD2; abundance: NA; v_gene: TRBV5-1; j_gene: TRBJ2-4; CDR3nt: TGCGCCAGCCAAAAGACTAGCGGGGGGGTGAACATTCAGTACTTC; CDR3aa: CASQKTSGGVNIQYF
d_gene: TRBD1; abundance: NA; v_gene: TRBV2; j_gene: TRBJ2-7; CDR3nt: TGTGCCAGCAGAAAGGGACAGGGAGAGGACGAGCAGTACTTC; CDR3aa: CASRKGQGEDEQYF
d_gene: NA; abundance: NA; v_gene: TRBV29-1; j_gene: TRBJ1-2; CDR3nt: TGCAGCACCAACATAAGGGGAGGAAACTATGGCTACACCTTC; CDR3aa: CSTNIRGGNYGYTF
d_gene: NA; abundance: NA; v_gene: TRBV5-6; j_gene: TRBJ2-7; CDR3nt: TGTGCCAGCAGCCCCCAGGCTTCCGAGCAGTACTTC; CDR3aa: CASSPQASEQYF
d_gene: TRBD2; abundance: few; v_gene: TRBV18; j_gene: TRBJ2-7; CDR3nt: TGTGCCAGCTCGATGACTAGCGGGAGCTCCTACGAGCAGTACTTC; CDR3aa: CASSMTSGSSYEQYF
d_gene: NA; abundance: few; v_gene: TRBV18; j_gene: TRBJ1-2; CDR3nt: TGTGCCAGCTCACTTCAGAGCTATGGCTACACCTTC; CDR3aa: CASSLQSYGYTF
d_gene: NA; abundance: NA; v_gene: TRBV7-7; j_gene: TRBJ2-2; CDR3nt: TGTGCTAGCAGCTTAGACAGAAGCACCGGGGAGCTGTTTTTT; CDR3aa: CASSLDRSTGELFF
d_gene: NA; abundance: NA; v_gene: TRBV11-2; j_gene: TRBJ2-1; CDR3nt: TGTGCCAGCAGGCCCCCCTCCGAGGGGGGGCGGGATGAGCAGTTCTTC; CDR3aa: CASRPPSEGGRDEQFF
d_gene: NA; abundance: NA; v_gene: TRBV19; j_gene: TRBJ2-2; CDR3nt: TGTGCCAGTGTCCCCGGACTACCCTACACCGGGGAGCTGTTTTTT; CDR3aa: CASVPGLPYTGELFF
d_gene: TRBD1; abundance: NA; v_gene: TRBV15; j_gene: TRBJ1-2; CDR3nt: TGTGCCACCAGCAGAGATGGTAGGGCAGGGGGTGGCTACACCTTC; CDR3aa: CATSRDGRAGGGYTF
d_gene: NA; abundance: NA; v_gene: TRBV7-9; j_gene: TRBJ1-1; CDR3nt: TGTGCCAGCAGCCCGGAAGGCAACCTTGGGGCTTTCTTT; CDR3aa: CASSPEGNLGAFF
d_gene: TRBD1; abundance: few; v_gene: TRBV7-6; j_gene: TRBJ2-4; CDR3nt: TGTGCCAGCAGCGATACAGGGGATCCCAAAAACATTCAGTACTTC; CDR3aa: CASSDTGDPKNIQYF
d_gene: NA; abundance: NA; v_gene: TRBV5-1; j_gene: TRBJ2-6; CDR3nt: TGCGCCAGCAACCATGGACAGACCTCTGGGGCCAACGTCCTGACTTTC; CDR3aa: CASNHGQTSGANVLTF
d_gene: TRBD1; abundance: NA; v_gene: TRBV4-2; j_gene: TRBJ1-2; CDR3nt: TGTGCCAGCAGCCAAGCGGACAGGCCTTTGAGTGGCTACACCTTC; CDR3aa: CASSQADRPLSGYTF
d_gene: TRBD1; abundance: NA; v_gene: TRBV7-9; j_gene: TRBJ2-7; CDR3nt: TGTGCCAGCAGCCTGACGGGACAGGGCTACGAGCAGTACTTC; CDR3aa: CASSLTGQGYEQYF
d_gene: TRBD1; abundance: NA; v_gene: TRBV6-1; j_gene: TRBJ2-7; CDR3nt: TGTGCCAGCAGTGGGGGACAGGGGGCGATGACTTCCTACGAGCAGTACTTC; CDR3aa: CASSGGQGAMTSYEQYF
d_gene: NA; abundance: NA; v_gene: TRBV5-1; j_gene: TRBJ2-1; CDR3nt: TGCGCCAGCAGTCTGACCGCGCTAGCAAGGGCCAATGAGCAGTTCTTC; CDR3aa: CASSLTALARANEQFF
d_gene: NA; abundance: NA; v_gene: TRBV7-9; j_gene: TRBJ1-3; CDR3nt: TGTGCCACCGAGACTGTATCTGGAAACACCATATATTTT; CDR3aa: CATETVSGNTIYF
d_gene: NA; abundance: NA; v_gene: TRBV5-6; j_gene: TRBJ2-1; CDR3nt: TGTGCCAGCAGCTTTACGAGCTCCTACAATGAGCAGTTCTTC; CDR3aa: CASSFTSSYNEQFF
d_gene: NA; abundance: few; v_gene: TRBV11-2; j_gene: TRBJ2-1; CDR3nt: TGTGCCAGCAGCTTAGGATCGGGCTATGAGCAGTTCTTC; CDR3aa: CASSLGSGYEQFF
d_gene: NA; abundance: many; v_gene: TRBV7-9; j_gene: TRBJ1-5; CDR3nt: TGTGCCAGCAGCTTAGAAGGTCAGCCCCAGCATTTT; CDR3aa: CASSLEGQPQHF
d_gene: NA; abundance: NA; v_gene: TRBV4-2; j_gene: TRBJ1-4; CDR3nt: TGTGCCAGCAGCCAAGTGGGACACACTAATGAAAAACTGTTTTTT; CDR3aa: CASSQVGHTNEKLFF
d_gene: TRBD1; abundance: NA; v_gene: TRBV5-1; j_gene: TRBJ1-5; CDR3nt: TGCGCCAGCAGCTTGGGTGAAGGGGGCCAGGGCAATCAGCCCCAGCATTTT; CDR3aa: CASSLGEGGQGNQPQHF
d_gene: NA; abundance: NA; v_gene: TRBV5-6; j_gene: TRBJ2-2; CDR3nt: TGTGCCAGCAGCTTGGCCATGGGGACCGGGGAGCTGTTTTTT; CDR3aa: CASSLAMGTGELFF
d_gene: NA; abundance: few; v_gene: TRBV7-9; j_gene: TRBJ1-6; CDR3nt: TGTGCCAGCAGCTCCCTGGCAGGGGCGAGAAATTCACCCCTCCACTTT; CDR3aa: CASSSLAGARNSPLHF
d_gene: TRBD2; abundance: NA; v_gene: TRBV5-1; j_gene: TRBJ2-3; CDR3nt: TGCGCCAGCAGCTTCCGGGACTATGACACAGATACGCAGTATTTT; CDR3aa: CASSFRDYDTDTQYF
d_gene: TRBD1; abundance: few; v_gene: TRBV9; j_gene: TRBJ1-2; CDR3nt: TGTGCCAGCAGCACCGACAGGGGCTTGGATGGCTACACCTTC; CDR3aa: CASSTDRGLDGYTF
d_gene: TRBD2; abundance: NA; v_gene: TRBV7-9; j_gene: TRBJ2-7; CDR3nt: TGTGCCAGCAGCTCCCCTGGACTAGCGCCATCCTACGAGCAGTACTTC; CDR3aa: CASSSPGLAPSYEQYF
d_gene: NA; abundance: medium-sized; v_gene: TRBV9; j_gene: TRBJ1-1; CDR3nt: TGTGCCAGCAGCGGAGGCGGGCCTGAAGCTTTCTTT; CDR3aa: CASSGGGPEAFF
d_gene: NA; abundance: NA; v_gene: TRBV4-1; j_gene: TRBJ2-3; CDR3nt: TGCGCCAGCAGCAAAGAAAGTTTAGATGGCACAGATACGCAGTATTTT; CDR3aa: CASSKESLDGTDTQYF
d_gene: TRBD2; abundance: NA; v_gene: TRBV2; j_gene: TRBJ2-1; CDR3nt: TGTGCCAGCAGTTCCGGGACTAGCGGAGTTTTAGGCAATGAGCAGTTCTTC; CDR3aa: CASSSGTSGVLGNEQFF
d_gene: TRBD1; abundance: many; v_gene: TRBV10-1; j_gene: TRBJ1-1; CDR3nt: TGCGCCAGCAGTGGAAACAGGGGGAACACTGAAGCTTTCTTT; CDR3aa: CASSGNRGNTEAFF
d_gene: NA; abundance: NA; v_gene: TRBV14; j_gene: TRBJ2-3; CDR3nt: TGTGCCAGCAGCCAAGATCTCGGGGTAGATACGCAGTATTTT; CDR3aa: CASSQDLGVDTQYF
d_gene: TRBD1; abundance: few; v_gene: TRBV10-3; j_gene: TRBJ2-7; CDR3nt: TGTGCCATCAGTGACGACAGGGTTAGGAGCTCCTACGAGCAGTACTTC; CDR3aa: CAISDDRVRSSYEQYF
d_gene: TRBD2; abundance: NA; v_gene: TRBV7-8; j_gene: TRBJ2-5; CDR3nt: TGTGCCAGCAGCCCAACGGGAGCGGGGGGTCCGGGGACCCAGTACTTC; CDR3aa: CASSPTGAGGPGTQYF
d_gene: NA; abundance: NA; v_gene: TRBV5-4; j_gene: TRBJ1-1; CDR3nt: TGTGCCAGCAGCTCAGGAGGTGGGGGGCAAGTCACTGAAGCTTTCTTT; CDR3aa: CASSSGGGGQVTEAFF
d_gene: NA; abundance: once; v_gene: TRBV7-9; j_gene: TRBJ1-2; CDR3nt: TGTGCCAGCAGCTTGCACAGTTCCTATGGCTACACCTTC; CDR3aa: CASSLHSSYGYTF
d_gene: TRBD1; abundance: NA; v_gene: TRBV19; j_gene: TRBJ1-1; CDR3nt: TGTGCCAGTGGACAGGGGGCCGTCGGCACTGAAGCTTTCTTT; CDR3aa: CASGQGAVGTEAFF
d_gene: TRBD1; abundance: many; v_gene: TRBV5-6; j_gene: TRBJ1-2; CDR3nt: TGTGCCAGCAGCCCGGGACAGGGTCTCCATGGCTACACCTTC; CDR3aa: CASSPGQGLHGYTF